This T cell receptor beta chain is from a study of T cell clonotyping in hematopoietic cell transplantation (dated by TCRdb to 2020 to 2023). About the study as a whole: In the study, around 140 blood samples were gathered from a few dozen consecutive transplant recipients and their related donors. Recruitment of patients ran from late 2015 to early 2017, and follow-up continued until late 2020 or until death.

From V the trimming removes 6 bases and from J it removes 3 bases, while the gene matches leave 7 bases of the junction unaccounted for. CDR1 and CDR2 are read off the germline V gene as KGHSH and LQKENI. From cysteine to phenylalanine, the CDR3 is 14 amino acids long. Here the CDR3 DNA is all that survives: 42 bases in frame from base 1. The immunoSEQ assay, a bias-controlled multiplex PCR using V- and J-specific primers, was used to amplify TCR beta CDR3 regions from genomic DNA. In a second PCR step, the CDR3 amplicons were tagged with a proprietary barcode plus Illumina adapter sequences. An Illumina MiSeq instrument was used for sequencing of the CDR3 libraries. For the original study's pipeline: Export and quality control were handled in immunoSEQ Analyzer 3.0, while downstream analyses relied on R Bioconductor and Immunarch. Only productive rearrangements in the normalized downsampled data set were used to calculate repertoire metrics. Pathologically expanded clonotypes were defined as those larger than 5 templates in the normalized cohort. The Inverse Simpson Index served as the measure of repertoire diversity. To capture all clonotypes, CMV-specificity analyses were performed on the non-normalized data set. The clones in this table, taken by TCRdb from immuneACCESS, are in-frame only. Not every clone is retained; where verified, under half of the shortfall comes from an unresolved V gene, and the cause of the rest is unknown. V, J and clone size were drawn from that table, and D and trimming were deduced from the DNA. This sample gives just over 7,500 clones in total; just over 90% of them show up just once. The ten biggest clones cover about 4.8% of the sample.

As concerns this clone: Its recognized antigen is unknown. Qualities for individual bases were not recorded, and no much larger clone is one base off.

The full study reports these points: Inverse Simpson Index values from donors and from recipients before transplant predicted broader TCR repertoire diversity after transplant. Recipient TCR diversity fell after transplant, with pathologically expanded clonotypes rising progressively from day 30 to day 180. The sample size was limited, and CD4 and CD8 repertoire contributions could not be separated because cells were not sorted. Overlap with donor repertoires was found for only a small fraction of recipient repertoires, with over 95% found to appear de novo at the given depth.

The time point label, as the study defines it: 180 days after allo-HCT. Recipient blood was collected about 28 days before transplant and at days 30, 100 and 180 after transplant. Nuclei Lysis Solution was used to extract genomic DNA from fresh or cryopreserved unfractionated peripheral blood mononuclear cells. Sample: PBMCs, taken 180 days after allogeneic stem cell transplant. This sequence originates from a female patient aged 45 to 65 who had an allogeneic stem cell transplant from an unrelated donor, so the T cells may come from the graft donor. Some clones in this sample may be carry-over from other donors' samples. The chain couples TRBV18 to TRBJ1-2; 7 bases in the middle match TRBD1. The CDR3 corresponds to CASSGGGGDYGYTF. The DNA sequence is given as TGTGCCAGCTCTGGAGGGGGCGGAGACTATGGCTACACCTTC. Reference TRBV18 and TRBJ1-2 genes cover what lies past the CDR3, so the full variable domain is NAGVMQNPRHLVRRRGQEARLRCSPMKGHSHVYWYRQLPEEGLKFMVYLQKENIIDESGMPKERFSAEFPKEGPSILRIQQVVRGDSAAYFCASSGGGGDYGYTFGSGTRLTVV.